Listed here are 10 T cell receptor beta chains from one sample, sequenced in a study of T cell repertoires in cytomegalovirus infection. What these receptors recognize is not known. TCRdb ran MiXCR on the reads and lists one entry per CDR3 protein. The sample lists roughly 860,000 distinct CDR3 sequences, 30% to 35% occurring once. The sequencing used cultured CD8+ T cells from PBMCs, collected from culture after CMV antigen stimulation. Receptors originate from a human donor in good health (CMV status not recorded). Some clones in this sample may be carry-over from other donors' samples.

The rearrangement uses TRBV19 and TRBJ2-3, with D unclear. The CDR3 spans 10 residues. V was shortened by 10 bases and J by 6 bases, with 8 bases between the two germline ends. Germline CDR1 and CDR2: LNHDA and SQIVND (reference sequence). The CDR3 region is CATLGDTQYF. In nucleotides, the CDR3 is TGTGCCACCTTGGGCGATACGCAGTATTTT.

This clonotype was seen a handful of times. The CDR3 DNA sequence: TGTGCCAGCAGTTATCAAGGGGGGAGAGGTGAGCAGTTCTTC. Translating it yields CASSYQGGRGEQFF. The rearrangement joins TRBV6-6 to TRBJ2-1, with D tentatively TRBD1 or TRBD2 (6 bases each). The V and J ends lost 3 bases and 9 bases respectively, with 15 bases between them. This CDR3 contains 14 residues. Germline loops: CDR1 MNHNY, CDR2 SVGAGI (reference sequence).

V gene TRBV19 combines with J gene TRBJ2-4, with 8 positions matching TRBD1. With V trimmed by 3 bases and J by 2 bases, 9 bases remained unmatched. CDR3 length: 17 amino acids. CDR1 and CDR2 (germline): LNHDA, SQIVND (reference sequence). CDR3 in DNA: TGTGCCAGTAGTATTTTCTTTCAGGGGGCGTCCAAAAACATTCAGTACTTC. Amino acid sequence: CASSIFFQGASKNIQYF.

The rearrangement joins TRBV20-1 to TRBJ2-5, with 8 bases matching TRBD2. This CDR3 contains 15 residues. The ends lost 4 bases at V and 4 bases at J; junction bases unmatched: 11. Germline CDR1 DFQATT, CDR2 SNEGSKA (reference sequence). CDR3 loop: CSAKRGPANSETQYF. CDR3 nucleotides: TGCAGTGCTAAGCGGGGGCCGGCGAATTCAGAGACCCAGTACTTC.

The rearrangement links TRBV9 to TRBJ2-1; the D gene is possibly TRBD2 (5 bases). The germline V gene encodes CDR1 SGDLS and CDR2 YYNGEE. V was cut by 4 bases and J by 9 bases, with 14 bases left in between. This CDR3 contains 13 residues. DNA of the CDR3: TGTGCCAGCAGCCCCTCGGGGAACCCTGAGCAGTTCTTC. Protein sequence: CASSPSGNPEQFF.

This sequence joins TRBV2 and TRBJ2-1; possibly TRBD1 for D (6 bases). V shed 0 bases and J shed 3 bases, with 12 bases lying between them. The CDR3 runs 16 residues. Germline V gives CDR1 SNHLY, CDR2 FYNNEI. CDR3 nucleotides: TGTGCCAGCAGTGAAGCGCTGGGACAAAGCTACAATGAGCAGTTCTTC. Residues: CASSEALGQSYNEQFF.

This rearrangement joins TRBV10-3 to TRBJ1-6; D may be TRBD1 (6 bases). Germline V CDR1 and CDR2: ENHRY, SYGVKD. V lost 0 bases to trimming and J lost 13 bases, with 13 bases between them. The CDR3 totals 14 residues. DNA for the CDR3: TGTGCCATCAGTGAGTCAACAGGGACCTATCCCCTCCACTTT. It is translated as CAISESTGTYPLHF.

This clonotype has a single count. CDR3 sequence: CASSLWGQQRPEAFF. CDR3 DNA sequence: TGTGCCAGCAGCTTGTGGGGACAGCAACGCCCTGAAGCTTTCTTT. The chain is built from TRBV11-2 and TRBJ1-1; 7 bases map to TRBD1. Germline CDR1 and CDR2: SGHAT and FQNNGV. The J segment lost 6 bases and the V segment lost 3 bases, leaving 10 bases of the junction unmatched. CDR3 size: 15 residues. Full variable domain (remainder filled in from reference TRBV11-2 and TRBJ1-1): EAGVAQSPRYKIIEKRQSVAFWCNPISGHATLYWYQQILGQGPKLLIQFQNNGVVDDSQLPKDRFSAERLKGVDSTLKIQPAKLEDSAVYLCASSLWGQQRPEAFFGQGTRLTVV.

V usage is TRBV4-3 and J usage is TRBJ2-2; possible D gene TRBD2, 5 bases. Germline V gives CDR1 LGHNA, CDR2 YSLEER. This CDR3 contains 16 residues. The V end was cut by 0 bases, the J end by 0 bases, with 8 bases between. The CDR3 region has the DNA TGCGCCAGCAGCCAAGAAGTGGGAGCGAACACCGGGGAGCTGTTTTTT. It encodes CASSQEVGANTGELFF.

This clonotype was observed a handful of times. The rearrangement joins TRBV5-6 to TRBJ2-5, with a weak D call TRBD2 (6 bases). V was cut by 0 bases and J by 6 bases, with 15 bases left in between. Germline CDR1 and CDR2: SGHDT and YYEEEE. This CDR3 contains 15 residues. CDR3 amino acids: CASSLGGVLMKTQYF. As DNA, the CDR3 is TGTGCCAGCAGCTTGGGGGGGGTCCTGATGAAGACCCAGTACTTC.